The rows below give T cell receptor beta chains drawn from one sample of a study of CD8+ T cells in alopecia areata. TCRdb's table, derived via immunoSEQ multiplex PCR, lists solely in-frame clones and lacks some. The data show approximately 63,000 clones, with roughly 60% seen just once and about a sixth held by the top ten. The specimen was CD8+ T cells sorted from blood, collected at week 0. The receptor set was obtained from a human donor with alopecia areata. The CDR3 runs from the conserved cysteine through the conserved F or W.

j_call: TRBJ1-1; v_call: TRBV29-1; cdr3_aa: CSVDGGGLMNTEAFF
j_call: TRBJ1-2; v_call: TRBV21-1; cdr3_aa: CASSKGQGDYGYTF
j_call: TRBJ2-2; v_call: TRBV6-5; cdr3_aa: CASSYESTGELFF
j_call: TRBJ2-1; v_call: TRBV5-4; cdr3_aa: CASSLLEIYNEQFF
j_call: TRBJ2-7; v_call: TRBV29-1; cdr3_aa: CSVRDSYEQYF
j_call: TRBJ2-1; v_call: TRBV4-2; cdr3_aa: CASSQDGSGPSYNEQFF
j_call: TRBJ2-4; v_call: TRBV2; cdr3_aa: CASRPPGASAKNIQYF
j_call: TRBJ2-7; v_call: TRBV6-6; cdr3_aa: CASSYSIGQIYEQYF
j_call: TRBJ1-1; v_call: TRBV7-3; cdr3_aa: CASSLATGAGEAFF
j_call: TRBJ2-7; v_call: TRBV29-1; cdr3_aa: CSVEDSFSSYEQYF
j_call: TRBJ2-3; v_call: TRBV6-5; cdr3_aa: CASSYAAGATDTQYF
j_call: TRBJ2-1; v_call: TRBV5-1; cdr3_aa: CASSLDYNEQFF
j_call: TRBJ1-2; v_call: TRBV5-6; cdr3_aa: CASSSDRDRSYGYTF
j_call: TRBJ2-7; v_call: TRBV7-3; cdr3_aa: CASTLRVTKTYEQYF
j_call: TRBJ1-5; v_call: TRBV27; cdr3_aa: CASGTGGNQPQHF
j_call: TRBJ2-7; v_call: TRBV28; cdr3_aa: CASSLKQGSYEQYF
j_call: TRBJ2-2; v_call: TRBV25-1; cdr3_aa: CASSVGLRRTGELFF
j_call: TRBJ1-2; v_call: TRBV4-2; cdr3_aa: CASSQELGDGYTF
j_call: TRBJ2-1; v_call: TRBV7-3; cdr3_aa: CASSLSGTSGDEQFF
j_call: TRBJ1-1; v_call: TRBV5-6; cdr3_aa: CASSLGVTEAFF